These 28 T cell receptor beta chains share one sample of origin, sequenced in a study of OX40 agonist ivuxolimab in advanced cancers. The protocol was immunoSEQ multiplex PCR, while the TCRdb copy is restricted to in-frame clones and leaves out a portion. The repertoire consists of some 75,000 clones, with more than 70% occurring once and the leading ten covering around 2.1%. The sample in question was CD4+ or CD8+ T cells sorted from blood, obtained in a trial of the OX40 agonist ivuxolimab. The receptors stem from an adult with an advanced solid tumor such as melanoma, head and neck, liver or kidney cancer.

This rearrangement joins TRBV19 to TRBJ1-5; 7 bases fit TRBD1. CDR1 and CDR2 from the germline V gene are LNHDA and SQIVND (reference sequence). V trimming: 4 bases; J trimming: 3 bases; junction bases outside the gene matches: 6. The CDR3 sequence is 15 residues long. CDR3 in DNA: TGTGCCAGTAGTACAGGGGGGCGGTTCAATCAGCCCCAGCATTTT. Its protein is CASSTGGRFNQPQHF.

The sample holds one count of this clone. CDR3 protein: CASSLRASSGSNEQFF. The CDR3 DNA follows: TGTGCCAGCAGCCTACGGGCCTCTAGCGGGAGCAATGAGCAGTTCTTC. The rearrangement joins TRBV7-6 to TRBJ2-1; TRBD2 matches 10 bases. The CDR3 is made up of 16 amino acids. CDR1 is SGHVS, CDR2 FNYEAQ, per germline. Trimming cost V 5 bases and J 6 bases; bases outside gene matches: 10.

This rearrangement joins TRBV7-2 to TRBJ2-7; 8 nucleotides agree with TRBD1. The CDR3 has 15 residues. CDR1 is SGHTA and CDR2 is FQGNSA in the germline V gene. The V and J ends lost 2 bases and 0 bases, in that order; junction bases with no gene match: 3. The CDR3, as DNA: TGTGCCAGCAGCTTATCGGGACAGGTCTCCTACGAGCAGTACTTC. It codes for CASSLSGQVSYEQYF.

The genes are TRBV20-1 and TRBJ2-7; D uncertain. The CDR3 has 11 amino acids. Per germline, CDR1 DFQATT and CDR2 SNEGSKA (reference sequence). V lost 6 bases and J 1 base, leaving 7 bases between the germline ends. CDR3 bases: TGCAGTGCGAGGTCGTCCTACGAGCAGTACTTC. Translated, it gives CSARSSYEQYF.

The CDR3, as DNA: TGTGCCAGCAGTCCCCCGGGGGCCTACAATGAGCAGTTCTTC. Translated: CASSPPGAYNEQFF. The chain employs TRBV28 and TRBJ2-1; possible D gene TRBD2, 6 bases. V was shortened by 5 bases and J by 2 bases, with 10 bases between the two germline ends. The CDR3 length is 14 residues. Looked up from germline, CDR1 is MDHEN and CDR2 is SYDVKM.

The CDR3 region has the DNA TGTGCCAGCAGCTTAGGTGTGATGGGGAACATTCAGTACTTC. Protein: CASSLGVMGNIQYF. The V call is TRBV7-2, the J call TRBJ2-4; D gene ambiguous. The CDR3 runs to 14 residues. Germline V lookup: CDR1 SGHTA, CDR2 FQGNSA. The ends were cut back, 1 base at V and 7 bases at J, with 11 bases in the middle. Together with reference TRBV7-2 and TRBJ2-4, the CDR3 gives the full variable domain: GAGVSQSPSNKVTEKGKDVELRCDPISGHTALYWYRQSLGQGLEFLIYFQGNSAPDKSGLPSDRFSAERTGGSVSTLTIQRTQQEDSAVYLCASSLGVMGNIQYFGAGTRLSVL.

The chain is built from TRBV28 and TRBJ2-2; 9 bases fit TRBD1. CDR1 and CDR2 (germline): MDHEN, SYDVKM. The junction had 21 bases not matched to a gene; V was cut back by 5 bases and J by 2 bases. The CDR3 runs 21 residues. The CDR3 sequence: CASSGYGASAGQGFNTGELFF. The CDR3 DNA is TGTGCCAGCAGTGGATATGGTGCCTCCGCGGGACAGGGTTTCAACACCGGGGAGCTGTTTTTT.

V gene TRBV19 combines with J gene TRBJ2-1; 14 nucleotides align to TRBD2. The CDR3 extends over 17 amino acids. Germline values: CDR1 LNHDA, CDR2 SQIVND (reference sequence). Germline trimming cut 5 bases from V and 4 bases from J; bases unmatched to any gene: 7. The CDR3 nucleotides are TGTGCCAGTAGTTCAAGGACTAGCGGGGGGCGGTACAATGAGCAGTTCTTC. Amino acid sequence: CASSSRTSGGRYNEQFF.

The chain is built from TRBV5-1 and TRBJ2-6; no definite D call. Trimming shortened V by 4 bases and J by 0 bases, and 23 bases separated the two germline ends. The CDR3 consists of 20 residues. Per germline, CDR1 SGHRS and CDR2 YFSETQ. Here the CDR3 reads CASSPIATGPRSSGANVLTF. CDR3 DNA sequence: TGCGCCAGCAGCCCTATCGCCACCGGGCCTCGGAGCTCTGGGGCCAACGTCCTGACTTTC.

The chain links TRBV15 to TRBJ2-7; no reliable D call. This CDR3 has 13 amino acids. Germline CDR1 reads LNHNV; CDR2 reads YYDKDF (reference sequence). V was shortened by 1 base and J by 2 bases, with 6 bases between the two germline ends. The CDR3 nucleotides are TGTGCCACCAGCAGAGCCCGGACCTACGAGCAGTACTTC. Translated, it gives CATSRARTYEQYF. Full variable domain (rest looked up from reference TRBV15 and TRBJ2-7): DAMVIQNPRYQVTQFGKPVTLSCSQTLNHNVMYWYQQKSSQAPKLLFHYYDKDFNNEADTPDNFQSRRPNTSFCFLDIRSPGLGDTAMYLCATSRARTYEQYFGPGTRLTVT.

V usage is TRBV7-6 and J usage is TRBJ1-3; D is unclear. Germline CDR1 SGHVS, CDR2 FNYEAQ. V lost 2 bases to trimming and J lost 0 bases, with 17 bases between them. This CDR3 contains 18 residues. This chain's CDR3 is CASSLIVGSPASGNTIYF. CDR3 in DNA: TGTGCCAGCAGCTTAATTGTGGGCAGCCCTGCCTCTGGAAACACCATATATTTT.

The chain is built from TRBV5-8 and TRBJ2-5; TRBD1 matches at 7 bases. The germline V gene has CDR1 SGHTS and CDR2 YDEGEE. Losses at the gene ends were 4 bases for V and 6 bases for J; bases not matched to a gene: 9. The CDR3 has 14 amino acids. In nucleotides, the CDR3 is TGTGCCAGCAGCCCACTCACAGGGGTAAAGACCCAGTACTTC. Protein: CASSPLTGVKTQYF.

The CDR3 sequence: CASSLTSGSYEQYF. In DNA form, the CDR3 reads TGCGCCAGCAGCTTGACTAGCGGGAGTTACGAGCAGTACTTC. The V gene is TRBV5-1, the J gene TRBJ2-7, with 11 bases matching TRBD2. Germline values: CDR1 SGHRS, CDR2 YFSETQ. The CDR3 is 14 residues long. V lost 1 base, J lost 4 bases, and 1 base stayed unmatched.

V gene TRBV18 combines with J gene TRBJ2-1, with a weak D call TRBD2 (5 bases). CDR3 length equals 14 residues. The V end lost 2 bases, the J end lost 9 bases, and 14 bases lay between the germline ends. CDR1 is KGHSH, CDR2 LQKENI, per germline. The CDR3, as DNA: TGTGCCAGCTCACCAGAGGCTAGCTGGGGTGAGCAGTTCTTC. This encodes CASSPEASWGEQFF.

The rearrangement joins TRBV7-2 to TRBJ2-5; D is uncertain. The germline V and J ends were trimmed by 1 base and 5 bases, with 14 bases remaining between them. CDR1 and CDR2 (germline): SGHTA, FQGNSA. The CDR3 contains 15 residues. The CDR3 DNA reads as TGTGCCAGCAGCTTAGACCGGACGGGCGGTGAGACCCAGTACTTC. Protein: CASSLDRTGGETQYF.

The J gene is TRBJ1-6, the V gene TRBV6-5, with TRBD1 matching 9 bases. J lost 7 bases, V lost 6 bases, and 7 bases had no gene match. This CDR3 has 15 residues. The germline V gene encodes CDR1 MNHEY and CDR2 SVGAGI. In DNA form, the CDR3 reads TGTGCCAGCAGGTCCGGGACAGGGTGGAATTCACCCCTCCACTTT. Translation gives CASRSGTGWNSPLHF.

The chain employs TRBV19 and TRBJ1-3, with D possibly being TRBD1 (5 bases). From germline, CDR1 is LNHDA and CDR2 SQIVND (reference sequence). Trimming cost V 10 bases and J 1 base, with 14 bases left between them. The CDR3 runs 14 residues. The CDR3 coding sequence is TGTGCCACCTATAAAGGGGATTCTGGAAACACCATATATTTT. Its protein product is CATYKGDSGNTIYF.

V is TRBV6-1 and J is TRBJ1-3; D gene unclear. The CDR3 length is 14 residues. The germline V and J ends were trimmed by 8 bases and 0 bases, with 11 bases remaining between them. Germline loops: CDR1 MNHNS, CDR2 SASEGT. The CDR3 protein is CASYGKNSGNTIYF. The CDR3 DNA sequence: TGTGCCAGCTATGGAAAAAACTCTGGAAACACCATATATTTT.

The gene calls are TRBV9 and TRBJ1-2; D unclear. CDR3 length: 13 residues. CDR1 is SGDLS and CDR2 is YYNGEE in the germline V gene. Trimming pared 0 bases from V and 8 bases from J, leaving 11 bases between. The CDR3 DNA reads as TGTGCCAGCAGCGTAGACCCGTCGGGAGGCTACACCTTC. Residues: CASSVDPSGGYTF.

This chain joins TRBV10-3 and TRBJ2-5; TRBD1 matches 7 bases. From germline, CDR1 is ENHRY and CDR2 SYGVKD. The J segment lost 2 bases and the V segment lost 10 bases, leaving 4 bases of the junction unmatched. The CDR3 covers 12 residues. The CDR3: CATKGQQETQYF. CDR3 in DNA: TGTGCCACCAAGGGACAGCAAGAGACCCAGTACTTC.

The count of this clone is one. The rearrangement uses TRBV4-2 and TRBJ2-7, with D tentatively TRBD2 (5 bases). Trimming pared 1 base from V and 6 bases from J, leaving 19 bases between. CDR1 is LGHNA, CDR2 YNFKEQ, per germline. This CDR3 spans 16 amino acids. As DNA, the CDR3 is TGTGCCAGCAGCCAAGCCATCGTGGGAAGTAGCGCCGAGCAGTACTTC. As protein: CASSQAIVGSSAEQYF.

The genes are TRBV28 and TRBJ2-3, with unresolved D. The CDR3 runs 15 residues. In germline, CDR1 is MDHEN, CDR2 SYDVKM. Trimming took 6 bases from V and 4 from J, leaving 17 bases between them. This chain's CDR3 is CASREQAARPDTQYF. In nucleotides, the CDR3 is TGTGCCAGCAGGGAGCAGGCCGCGCGACCAGATACGCAGTATTTT.

The chain couples TRBV4-3 to TRBJ1-3; weak D call: TRBD1 (5 bases). There are 20 residues in the CDR3. Trimming took off 0 bases at V and 0 bases at J, with 21 bases between the two ends. Germline V CDR1 and CDR2: LGHNA, YSLEER. The chain's CDR3 is CASSQEVQGPPPGSGNTIYF. CDR3 nucleotide sequence: TGCGCCAGCAGCCAAGAGGTGCAGGGTCCCCCGCCGGGCTCTGGAAACACCATATATTTT.

This clone is a singleton in its sample. V and J are TRBV11-1 and TRBJ1-1; D might be TRBD1 (6 bases). Germline CDR1 and CDR2: SGHAT and FQDESV (reference sequence). The CDR3 is made up of 15 amino acids. The ends were cut back, 0 bases at V and 1 base at J, with 9 bases in the middle. DNA of the CDR3: TGTGCCAGCAGCTTAGCACAGGGATGGAACACTGAAGCTTTCTTT. Translated: CASSLAQGWNTEAFF.

In DNA form, the CDR3 reads TGTGCCAGCAGTGAAGCGCGGGGAGGGAACACTGAAGCTTTCTTT. Protein product: CASSEARGGNTEAFF. The chain has TRBV2 and TRBJ1-1; D is unclear. Trimming took off 0 bases at V and 1 base at J, with 9 bases between the two ends. Per the germline V gene, CDR1 is SNHLY and CDR2 is FYNNEI. The CDR3 is 15 amino acids.

This sequence joins TRBV5-8 and TRBJ1-6; D might be TRBD1 (5 bases). CDR1 and CDR2 from the germline V gene are SGHTS and YDEGEE. The CDR3 is made up of 12 amino acids. The germline V and J ends were trimmed by 3 bases and 7 bases, with 5 bases remaining between them. CDR3 bases: TGTGCCAGCAGCTGGGGGAATTCACCCCTCCACTTT. Translation gives CASSWGNSPLHF.

The V and J genes are TRBV7-2 and TRBJ2-6; weak D call: TRBD1 (5 bases). Trimming pared 6 bases from V and 1 base from J, leaving 10 bases between. The CDR3 runs 15 residues. CDR1 SGHTA and CDR2 FQGNSA come from the germline V gene. CDR3 amino acids: CASRTRQSGANVLTF. The CDR3 region has the DNA TGTGCCAGCAGAACTCGACAGTCTGGGGCCAACGTCCTGACTTTC.

The CDR3 DNA reads TGCGCCAGCAGCCAAGGTCGGTGGGACACCATATATTTT. It encodes CASSQGRWDTIYF. This chain uses TRBV4-1 with TRBJ1-3; D gene ambiguous. The CDR3 sequence is 13 residues long. V lost 1 base, J lost 8 bases, and 9 bases lay in between. Germline V CDR1 and CDR2: MGHRA, YSYEKL.